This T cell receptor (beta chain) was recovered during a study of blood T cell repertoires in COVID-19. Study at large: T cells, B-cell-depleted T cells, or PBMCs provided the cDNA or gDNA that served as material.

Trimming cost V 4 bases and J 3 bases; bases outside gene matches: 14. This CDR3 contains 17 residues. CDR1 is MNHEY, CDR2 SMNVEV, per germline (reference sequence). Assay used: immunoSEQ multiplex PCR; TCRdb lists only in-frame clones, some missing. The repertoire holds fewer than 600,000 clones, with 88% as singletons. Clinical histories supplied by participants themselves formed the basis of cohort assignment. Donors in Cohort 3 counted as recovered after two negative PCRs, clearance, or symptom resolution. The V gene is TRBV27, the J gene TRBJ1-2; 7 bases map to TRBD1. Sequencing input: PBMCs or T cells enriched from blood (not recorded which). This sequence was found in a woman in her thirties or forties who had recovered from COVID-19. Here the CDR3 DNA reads TGTGCCAGCAGTTATCGAATGTCCTCGACAGGGCACTATGGCTACACCTTC. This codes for CASSYRMSSTGHYGYTF.